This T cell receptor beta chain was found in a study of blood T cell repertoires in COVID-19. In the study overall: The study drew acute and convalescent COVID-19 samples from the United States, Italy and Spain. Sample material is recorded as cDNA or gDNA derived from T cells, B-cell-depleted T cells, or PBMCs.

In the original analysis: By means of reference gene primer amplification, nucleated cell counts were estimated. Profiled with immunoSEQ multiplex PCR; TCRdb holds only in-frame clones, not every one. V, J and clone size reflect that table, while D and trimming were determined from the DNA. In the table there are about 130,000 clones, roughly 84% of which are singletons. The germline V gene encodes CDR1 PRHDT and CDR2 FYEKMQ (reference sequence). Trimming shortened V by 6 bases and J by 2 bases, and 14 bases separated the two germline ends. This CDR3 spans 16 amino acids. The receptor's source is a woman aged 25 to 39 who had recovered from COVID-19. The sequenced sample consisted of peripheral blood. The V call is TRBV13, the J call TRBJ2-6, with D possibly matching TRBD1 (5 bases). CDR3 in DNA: TGTGCCAGCAGACAAGCAGGGTTTACTGGGGCCAACGTCCTGACTTTC. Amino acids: CASRQAGFTGANVLTF.